This T cell receptor (beta chain) came from a study of cytomegalovirus exposure and HLA in healthy donors (dated by TCRdb to about 2017). Broadly, across the study: In an earlier analysis of approximately 640 of the donors, less than 350 Gb of sequence data and 100 million or so unique TCR beta sequences from about 190 million T cells were reported. An early release that covered 500 to 800 HLA-typed donors contained approximately 300 gigabases of sequencing data and 70 million to 100 million unique TCR sequences. The T cell repertoires of 666 subjects were profiled by immunosequencing and related to cytomegalovirus serostatus. Every repertoire in the discovery cohort had been generated on one and the same sequencing platform. Besides the first cohort of about 730 subjects, a separate validation cohort made up of roughly 130 different subjects was used. On average, around 200,000 unique TCR beta nucleotide sequences were sequenced per donor among some 420 genotyped donors of the cohort, with 15% to 20% of those sequences being non-productive. To predict cytomegalovirus infection status, the study combined high-throughput TCR immunosequencing, statistical association of individual TCRs with disease status, and machine learning. Class I and class II HLA loci were covered by the typing at four-digit resolution. Roughly 5 DR-DQ haplotypes were handled as single units for association and clustering, since linkage in the cohort was strong. The study was designed to test whether signatures of past pathogen exposure could be identified by cataloging public T cell receptors. In an earlier analysis of roughly 600 of the donors, high-throughput TCR beta sequencing was used to judge whether each TCR beta V gene segment behaved as functional or pseudogenic. Of the roughly 390 genotyped donors, about 84% fell in the genetic ancestry cluster associated with self-reported Caucasian donors. The later analysis used no new phenotypic data to find candidate immune exposures, relying instead on TCR beta sequences and their occurrence across donors. To study patterns of TCR occurrence, a later analysis re-analyzed previously published TCR beta repertoires from 700 or so donors and added high-resolution HLA genotyping. Genome-wide SNP genotypes for about 55% of the roughly 670 donors were used in a later genetic analysis, which treated that subset as a discovery cohort. The number of typed donors differed by locus: about 629-630 for A, B, C, DRB1 and DQB1; roughly 510 for DQA1; 606 for DPA1; and about 450 for DPB1. Donor age, sex, ethnicity and CMV serostatus were compiled together with the repertoire data.

In total, around 600 healthy bone marrow donors made up the cohort. At the time of sampling, every cohort member was nominally healthy, though immune exposures that went unrecorded were likely present. The donor tested CMV seronegative and was one of the 352 seronegative cohort members. A peripheral blood sample was collected from each donor, and TCR beta sequencing was performed on peripheral blood mononuclear cells. Genomic DNA extraction from the blood cell samples was performed with the Qiagen DNeasy Blood Extraction Kit. Comments on this clone: The clone's antigen remains unknown. No much larger clone is present one base from it, and per-base qualities are unavailable.

The study at large found these results: The sequencing pipeline was judged likely to have produced a cluster of highly shared sequence variants as a technical artifact. Linkage disequilibrium might explain the correlated functional status among segregating V segments, but an unknown experimental factor could not be excluded. Across donors, most TCR sequences were observed very rarely, whereas some public TCRs were present in many individuals. A further reported finding was that TCR beta sequences accurately predicted the HLA-A and HLA-B alleles for most subjects in the first cohort. This cohort had only TCR beta chains sequenced, and the lack of alpha or paired-chain data limited which features could be detected. When HLA alleles, especially DR and DQ, strongly co-occurred, TCR associations were difficult to assign to individual alleles. Some IMGT-functional V segments, including TRBV6-2 and TRBV6-3, could not be told apart with the 87-base-pair reads, so those segments were excluded. In a later analysis, TCR association rates were found to vary across HLA loci, with the most associated TCRs seen for DRB1 alleles and the fewest for HLA-C alleles. A later analysis found that most CMV-associated TCR beta chains appeared HLA-restricted, with HLA associations seemingly driven largely by CMV exposure. A later analysis reported that several top co-occurrence clusters appeared linked to parvovirus B19, influenza, CMV and Epstein-Barr virus. The authors suggested that the approach could potentially be generalized to other disease states and immunological phenotypes. In a later analysis, HLA-associated TCR beta chains were found to be more clonally expanded and to have lower generation probabilities than equally common non-associated chains. The study listed 164 TCR beta chains as associated with cytomegalovirus. In a later genetic analysis, a missense DCLRE1C variant was associated with V-gene and J-gene trimming of TCR beta chains, and the association was replicated in an independent cohort. Compared with the approximately 710-donor mean, donors in an Asian-associated ancestry cluster had fewer N-insertions in productive TCRs, according to a later genetic analysis. A few of the identified cytomegalovirus-associated TCR beta chains were confirmed in vitro to be specific for cytomegalovirus antigens. Because HLA typing was unavailable for some donors at each locus, only the typed subset was used in association tests. CMV serostatus was the only immune exposure information available for the cohort. In an earlier analysis of 500 to 650 of the donors, most TCR beta V segments appeared in productive rearrangements about 87% or about 30% of the time, broadly matching IMGT annotations. Cytomegalovirus status was reported to be diagnosed by the classifier with high specificity and sensitivity in both the original and validation cohorts. A later analysis associated 15,000 to 20,000 TCR beta sequences with specific HLA alleles at a false discovery rate of 0.05. Roughly uniform sequencing depth across donors was assumed in presence/absence analyses, although this assumption may not hold. Because counts were too low, 15 to 20 rarely observed V segments, including chromosome 9 orphons, were left out of the earlier analysis of 500 to 750 of the donors.

V sheds 6 bases and J sheds 4 bases, leaving 9 bases between their ends. The CDR3 contains 12 residues, cysteine and phenylalanine counted. The only DNA kept is the CDR3, 36 bases in frame from the first base. Per the germline V gene (reference sequence), LNHDA is the CDR1 and SQIVND is the CDR2. Libraries were prepared through the immunoSEQ multiplex PCR assay. For the multiplex PCR, a mixture combining 60 forward primers for TCR Vbeta segments and 13 reverse primers for TCR Jbeta segments was used. The CDR3 region of rearranged TCR beta genes was amplified from genomic DNA by a multiplex PCR assay. Amplified TCR beta libraries were sequenced as 87-base-pair reads on the Illumina HiSeq System. Per the authors' processing: Across the 600 to 700 repertoires, a later analysis counted some 80 million unique TCR beta chains, 8.5 million to 12 million of which were shared by at least two donors. To remove PCR and sequencing errors, raw reads were error-corrected and collapsed into unique sequences using a nearest-neighbor algorithm that merged closely related sequences. V, D and J gene segments were assigned by aligning CDR3 sequences to IMGT reference sequences. For a sequence to be retained, a match of at least six nucleotides to both a V gene segment and a J gene segment was required. A rearrangement counted as productive if the CDR3 had no stop codons and remained in frame with V and J, and every other rearrangement counted as non-productive. Following IMGT convention, CDR3 was defined as the stretch from the second conserved V-encoded cysteine to the conserved J-encoded phenylalanine. The earlier analysis of about 590 of the donors excluded sequences that lacked an unambiguous match to a single V gene segment. An earlier analysis of fewer than 750 of the donors classified V segments as functional when productive rearrangements were above 56.7% and as segregating when the standard deviation between donors was above 5%. A statistical classification framework was developed to diagnose cytomegalovirus status using the catalog of TCR beta chain sequences. A later analysis assigned V and J genes by comparing TCR nucleotide sequences with IMGT/GENE-DB human TR gene sequences. A later analysis assigned CDR3 sequences and most-parsimonious VDJ recombination scenarios with the TCRdist pipeline. A later analysis defined each TCR beta chain by its CDR3 amino acid sequence plus V-gene family, and excluded reads lacking a unique V-gene family. To address suspected cross-contamination and a sequencing artifact, a later analysis removed around 590 highly shared, low-generation-probability nucleotide sequences. In a later analysis, a clonal expansion index for each public chain was calculated from normalized within-repertoire ranks of inferred template counts. A later analysis computed generation probabilities with a VDJ recombination model fitted to out-of-frame rearrangements, and checked the results against IGoR. Hypergeometric tests were used in a later analysis to score TCR-TCR, TCR-HLA and TCR-CMV co-occurrence, with a repertoire-size bias correction applied to the TCR pairs. In a later analysis, false discovery rates were estimated by permuting HLA or CMV assignments 20 times. In a later analysis, co-occurring TCRs were grouped using DBSCAN, with TCRdist sequence similarity added in when clustering inside HLA-allele-positive subsets. Repertoires with fewer than 30,000 or more than 120,000 public chains were left out of co-occurrence clustering, as were a handful of repertoires with anomalous nucleotide sharing. TCRdb provides this immuneACCESS table in a form limited to in-frame rearrangements. Some clones are lacking; in checked studies, under half of them reflect an unresolved V gene, and why the rest are absent is not known. Clone size and V and J calls were adopted from that table, with D and trimming inferred from the DNA. The sample table holds some 190,000 clones, of which approximately 80% were seen once. The ten biggest clones cover 0.95% to 1.5% of the sample.

The sequencing input was PBMCs. This receptor was obtained from a boy younger than 10 in good health and CMV-seronegative. In this chain, TRBV19 is recombined with TRBJ1-2; the D gene assignment is ambiguous. This receptor has the CDR3 CASSTDFYGYTF. Here is the DNA: TGTGCCAGTAGCACGGACTTCTATGGCTACACCTTC.